The T cell receptor (beta chain) described here comes from a study of type 1 regulatory T cells. Overall study context: T-allo10 is an in vitro-generated, Tr1-enriched CD4 T cell product specific for alloantigen.

J was trimmed by 4 bases and V by 4 bases; bases with no gene match: 6. From germline, CDR1 is ENHRY and CDR2 SYGVKD. The length of the CDR3 is 14 residues. TCRdb recomputed calls from the reads with MiXCR, one row per CDR3 protein. This table holds about 100,000 distinct CDR3 sequences, around a third found once. The J gene is TRBJ2-5, the V gene TRBV10-3; 7 positions agree with TRBD2. Sequenced sample: CD4+ T cells, either the whole sample or a sorted fraction (not recorded which). The source of this sequence is a human donor in good health. The CDR3 DNA reads as TGTGCCATCAGTGGGGCGGGAGAGGGAGAGACCCAGTACTTC. Translated: CAISGAGEGETQYF.